The rows below give T cell receptor beta chains drawn from one sample of a study of blood T cell repertoires in COVID-19. TCRdb's copy holds only in-frame clones and misses some; the assay was immunoSEQ multiplex PCR. The repertoire has 90,000 to 150,000 clones, approximately 79% of them found once; the top ten carry 2% to 3%. Sequencing was done on a sample of peripheral blood. Receptor source: a man aged 50-59 years with acute or convalescent COVID-19. The CDR3 runs from the conserved cysteine through the conserved F or W. The D gene is left open where the match is weak. The listing skips clone size in some rows; elsewhere it reads once, few, many or a size class.

CAWSVRSGGGETQYF	TGTGCCTGGAGTGTACGTAGCGGGGGAGGAGAGACCCAGTACTTC	TRBV30	TRBJ2-5	TRBD2	few
CASSPADNEQFF	TGTGCCAGCAGCCCGGCGGACAATGAGCAGTTCTTC	TRBV5-6	TRBJ2-1	NA	NA
CASSTGPYGYTF	TGTGCCAGCAGCACGGGTCCCTATGGCTACACCTTC	TRBV27	TRBJ1-2	NA	NA
CASSLSGRTDTQYF	TGCGCCAGCAGCTTAAGCGGACGCACAGATACGCAGTATTTT	TRBV5-1	TRBJ2-3	NA	NA
CASSKGTVATNEKLFF	TGTGCCAGCTCAAAAGGGACAGTTGCAACTAATGAAAAACTGTTTTTT	TRBV18	TRBJ1-4	TRBD1	NA
CASSSEDRASHEQYF	TGTGCCAGCAGTTCCGAGGACAGGGCCTCCCACGAGCAGTACTTC	TRBV6-1	TRBJ2-7	TRBD1	few
CASSLGTQGRSPLHF	TGTGCCAGCAGCTTAGGAACACAGGGGCGGTCACCCCTCCACTTT	TRBV13	TRBJ1-6	TRBD1	NA
CASSLEGPTNEQYF	TGTGCCAGTAGTCTAGAGGGCCCAACCAACGAGCAGTACTTC	TRBV19	TRBJ2-7	NA	NA
CASSSRTANEKLFF	TGTGCCAGCAGTTCCCGGACAGCTAATGAAAAACTGTTTTTT	TRBV27	TRBJ1-4	NA	NA
CASSLWTSGGQETQYF	TGTGCCAGCAGCTTGTGGACTAGCGGGGGACAGGAGACCCAGTACTTC	TRBV5-6	TRBJ2-5	TRBD2	NA
CASSQGGQGYEQYF	TGTGCCAGCAGCCAAGGGGGACAGGGGTACGAGCAGTACTTC	TRBV3-1/TRBV3-2	TRBJ2-7	TRBD1	NA
CSVSPDRDGGAFF	TGCAGCGTTTCCCCTGACCGGGATGGAGGAGCTTTCTTT	TRBV29-1	TRBJ1-1	NA	NA
CASSPTGFEQYF	TGTGCCAGCTCACCGACAGGGTTTGAGCAGTACTTC	TRBV18	TRBJ2-7	TRBD1	NA
CSAGQGNSGANVLTF	TGCAGCGCCGGACAGGGGAACTCTGGGGCCAACGTCCTGACTTTC	TRBV29-1	TRBJ2-6	TRBD1	NA
CASSVTEIQGTEAFF	TGTGCCAGCAGCGTAACTGAGATCCAGGGAACTGAAGCTTTCTTT	TRBV9	TRBJ1-1	NA	NA
CATSDSGGTEAFF	TGTGCCACCAGTGATTCAGGGGGGACTGAAGCTTTCTTT	TRBV24-1	TRBJ1-1	TRBD1	NA
CASSIGGGAPGSEAFF	TGTGCCAGTAGTATAGGAGGCGGGGCGCCAGGGTCTGAAGCTTTCTTT	TRBV19	TRBJ1-1	NA	NA
CASSAILAGGTSYNEQFF	TGTGCCAGCAGCGCGATACTAGCGGGAGGAACCTCCTACAATGAGCAGTTCTTC	TRBV7-3	TRBJ2-1	TRBD2	NA
CAISEGPTTGTEAFF	TGTGCCATCAGTGAGGGTCCGACGACGGGGACTGAAGCTTTCTTT	TRBV10-3	TRBJ1-1	NA	NA
CASSPPWRETQYF	TGTGCCAGCAGCCCCCCTTGGCGGGAGACCCAGTACTTC	TRBV7-2	TRBJ2-5	NA	NA
CASSQEGWYNSPLHF	TGCGCCAGCAGCCAGGAGGGTTGGTATAATTCACCCCTCCACTTT	TRBV4-1	TRBJ1-6	NA	NA
CASSSSLGALDGYTF	TGCGCCAGCAGTTCGTCCCTAGGAGCCTTGGATGGCTACACCTTC	TRBV5-1	TRBJ1-2	NA	few
CASSVSSGGRETQYF	TGTGCCAGCAGCGTATCTAGCGGGGGGCGAGAGACCCAGTACTTC	TRBV9	TRBJ2-5	TRBD2	NA
CASSLDSSGANVLTF	TGTGCCAGCAGCTTAGACAGCTCTGGGGCCAACGTCCTGACTTTC	TRBV11-2	TRBJ2-6	NA	NA
CASSVGTNTEAFF	TGTGCCAGCAGCGTAGGGACTAACACTGAAGCTTTCTTT	TRBV9	TRBJ1-1	NA	once
CASSTTELGPGEAFF	TGTGCCAGCAGCACGACAGAGCTTGGACCCGGTGAAGCTTTCTTT	TRBV7-9	TRBJ1-1	NA	NA
CASSYSGTSGAGEQYF	TGTGCCAGCAGTTACTCAGGGACAAGTGGAGCGGGGGAGCAGTACTTC	TRBV6-6	TRBJ2-7	NA	NA
CASSSLAGTTDTQYF	TGCGCCAGCAGCTCCCTAGCGGGGACCACAGATACGCAGTATTTT	TRBV5-1	TRBJ2-3	TRBD2	NA
CASSPNQETQYF	TGTGCCAGCAGCCCTAACCAAGAGACCCAGTACTTC	TRBV9	TRBJ2-5	NA	once
CASSRGSGGADEQFF	TGTGCCAGCAGCAGGGGTAGCGGGGGGGCCGATGAGCAGTTCTTC	TRBV7-2	TRBJ2-1	TRBD2	NA
CASTTGGEQFF	TGTGCCAGCACTACAGGGGGTGAGCAGTTCTTC	TRBV6-5	TRBJ2-1	TRBD1	NA
CASSRGDEQYF	TGTGCCAGCAGCCGCGGGGACGAGCAGTACTTC	TRBV5-6	TRBJ2-7	NA	NA
CASVEDYTTNEKLFF	TGTGCCAGCGTAGAGGACTATACAACTAATGAAAAACTGTTTTTT	TRBV6-6	TRBJ1-4	NA	once
CASSQEGSGGTDTQYF	TGTGCCAGCAGCCAAGAGGGTAGCGGGGGCACAGATACGCAGTATTTT	TRBV4-2	TRBJ2-3	TRBD2	once
CASSPGRNRGPYNEQFF	TGTGCCAGCAGCCCAGGCCGAAACAGGGGGCCCTACAATGAGCAGTTCTTC	TRBV7-9	TRBJ2-1	TRBD1	NA
CASSAQLAGEGTGELFF	TGTGCCAGCAGTGCCCAACTAGCGGGAGAGGGCACCGGGGAGCTGTTTTTT	TRBV6-1	TRBJ2-2	TRBD2	NA
CASSRPLLGAEAFF	TGCGCCAGCAGTCGACCCCTCTTAGGGGCTGAAGCTTTCTTT	TRBV4-1	TRBJ1-1	NA	NA
CSASESGRIHEQYF	TGCAGTGCTAGTGAGAGCGGGAGGATTCACGAGCAGTACTTC	TRBV20-1	TRBJ2-7	TRBD2	NA
CASSRSTGYGYTF	TGTGCCAGCTCGAGATCGACAGGATATGGCTACACCTTC	TRBV6-4	TRBJ1-2	NA	NA
CAWSVGLLSLGHKSYEQYF	TGTGCCTGGAGTGTTGGGCTGTTGTCGCTGGGACACAAATCCTACGAGCAGTACTTC	TRBV30	TRBJ2-7	NA	NA
CASSEVGRGNYGYTF	TGTGCCAGCAGTGAAGTAGGGAGAGGGAACTATGGCTACACCTTC	TRBV6-1	TRBJ1-2	NA	NA
CASSKEWVGQGSMNTEAFF	NA	TRBV21-1	TRBJ1-1	NA	NA
CSVTGTGDYNEQFF	TGCAGCGTGACCGGGACAGGGGACTACAATGAGCAGTTCTTC	TRBV29-1	TRBJ2-1	TRBD1	NA
CASGTGYTGELFF	TGTGCCAGCGGGACAGGGTACACCGGGGAGCTGTTTTTT	TRBV2	TRBJ2-2	TRBD1	NA
CASSLAPGTSYGYTF	TGTGCCAGCAGCTTAGCCCCCGGGACATCCTATGGCTACACCTTC	TRBV11-2	TRBJ1-2	NA	NA
CASSLSDRGYGYTF	TGTGCCAGCAGTTTATCGGACAGAGGGTATGGCTACACCTTC	TRBV28	TRBJ1-2	NA	NA
CASFGSGGMNTEAFF	TGTGCCAGCTTTGGTTCGGGAGGCATGAACACTGAAGCTTTCTTT	TRBV18	TRBJ1-1	NA	NA
CASISVGRVTDTQYF	TGTGCCAGCATCTCGGTCGGGCGGGTCACAGATACGCAGTATTTT	TRBV21-1	TRBJ2-3	NA	NA
CASRGTSDSYEQYF	TGTGCCAGCCGCGGGACTAGCGACTCTTACGAGCAGTACTTC	TRBV4-2	TRBJ2-7	TRBD2	once
CAIGRGNQPQHF	TGTGCCATAGGACGGGGGAATCAGCCCCAGCATTTT	TRBV28	TRBJ1-5	NA	NA
CASSPRGELAKNIQYF	TGTGCCAGCAGTCCCAGGGGGGAACTAGCCAAAAACATTCAGTACTTC	TRBV28	TRBJ2-4	NA	NA
CATSIAGSPYEQYF	TGTGCCACCAGCATTGCGGGGTCCCCCTACGAGCAGTACTTC	TRBV15	TRBJ2-7	NA	NA
CASITDRVHEKLFF	TGTGCCAGCATTACGGACAGGGTTCATGAAAAACTGTTTTTT	TRBV2	TRBJ1-4	TRBD1	NA
CAWATGSGANVLTF	TGTGCCTGGGCCACAGGCTCTGGGGCCAACGTCCTGACTTTC	TRBV30	TRBJ2-6	NA	NA
CASSFSGYYGYTF	TGTGCCAGCAGTTTCTCAGGGTACTATGGCTACACCTTC	TRBV27	TRBJ1-2	NA	NA
CASSLVVLYEQYF	TGTGCCAGCAGCTTAGTAGTTCTCTACGAGCAGTACTTC	TRBV7-8	TRBJ2-7	NA	NA
CASSLQPWGGGEKLFF	TGCGCCAGCAGCCTTCAGCCCTGGGGTGGGGGGGAAAAACTGTTTTTT	TRBV5-1	TRBJ1-4	NA	NA
CASSTRTATNTGELFF	TGCGCCAGCAGCACCAGGACAGCGACGAACACCGGGGAGCTGTTTTTT	TRBV5-1	TRBJ2-2	NA	NA
CASSQAPTGELFF	TGCGCCAGCAGCCAGGCCCCAACCGGGGAGCTGTTTTTT	TRBV4-1	TRBJ2-2	NA	NA